The 31 T cell receptor beta chains below were found in one sample sequenced in a study of response to subunit inactivated influenza vaccine. TCRdb itself ran the RT-PCR reads through MiXCR, one entry per CDR3 protein. The table lists about 570,000 distinct CDR3 sequences, roughly 12% of them singletons. These data were also filed under a second study, of T cells expressing NK-cell markers. That report notes: In generating TCR beta cDNA, 5'RACE template switching with UMIs was used.

The material sequenced was PBMCs from blood, taken on the day of vaccination. These TCRs come from a man aged 50-60 years who received an inactivated influenza vaccine.

This clonotype has a handful of counts. This CDR3 is CAGGGNTGELFF. The CDR3 nucleotides are TGTGCCGGGGGGGGGAACACCGGGGAGCTGTTTTTT. This chain joins TRBV28 and TRBJ2-2; 7 positions agree with TRBD2. V was clipped by 11 bases and J by 1 base; unmatched bases: 1. This CDR3 is 12 amino acids long. CDR1 is MDHEN, CDR2 SYDVKM, per germline.

V usage is TRBV4-1 and J usage is TRBJ2-1; possible D gene TRBD2, 5 bases. Trimming removed 4 bases from V and 7 bases from J, with 23 bases in between. CDR1 and CDR2 from the germline V gene are MGHRA and YSYEKL. This CDR3 spans 17 amino acids. CDR3 in amino acids: CASSLPRRPTVVNEQFF. In DNA form, the CDR3 reads TGCGCCAGCAGCCTTCCAAGGAGGCCTACCGTCGTGAATGAGCAGTTCTTC.

In its sample, this clonotype was seen a few times. V and J are TRBV7-6 and TRBJ2-1; 9 nucleotides align to TRBD2. There are 18 residues in the CDR3. Germline V gene sequence: CDR1 SGHVS, CDR2 FNYEAQ. The junction had 9 bases not matched to a gene; V was cut back by 3 bases and J by 0 bases. CDR3: CASSLGVAGVTSYNEQFF. The CDR3 coding sequence is TGTGCCAGCAGCTTGGGGGTAGCGGGGGTCACCTCCTACAATGAGCAGTTCTTC.

This clonotype was seen more than once but under ten times. The chain employs TRBV7-6 and TRBJ2-5, with 7 bases lining up with TRBD1. This CDR3 region has 15 residues. Germline V gene data show CDR1 as SGHVS and CDR2 as FNYEAQ. Germline trimming cut 4 bases from V and 2 bases from J; bases unmatched to any gene: 7. The chain's CDR3 is CASSSEGAGQETQYF. Here the CDR3 DNA reads TGTGCCAGCAGCTCTGAGGGGGCCGGTCAAGAGACCCAGTACTTC. The entire variable domain, with the rest obtained from reference TRBV7-6 and TRBJ2-5, is as follows: GAGVSQSPRYKVTKRGQDVALRCDPISGHVSLYWYRQALGQGPEFLTYFNYEAQQDKSGLPNDRFSAERPEGSISTLTIQRTEQRDSAMYRCASSSEGAGQETQYFGPGTRLLVL.

The genes are TRBV11-2 and TRBJ2-1; 7 bases map to TRBD2. Germline CDR1 reads SGHAT; CDR2 reads FQNNGV. The J segment lost 3 bases and the V segment lost 2 bases, leaving 13 bases of the junction unmatched. The CDR3 totals 18 residues. The CDR3 nucleotides read TGTGCCAGCAGCTTACCCCGGGGAGGGGTTAGCCTCTACAATGAGCAGTTCTTC. Protein: CASSLPRGGVSLYNEQFF.

This clonotype was counted only a few times. The rearrangement uses TRBV6-2 or TRBV6-3 and TRBJ2-2; D might be TRBD1 (6 bases). V dropped 8 bases and J dropped 6 bases, with 13 bases sitting between them. The CDR3 loop spans 13 amino acids. Germline CDR1 reads MNHEY; CDR2 reads SVGEGT. In DNA, the CDR3 is TGTGCCAGCGCCACACAGGGTCCCGGGGAGCTGTTTTTT. It is translated as CASATQGPGELFF.

V and J are TRBV12-3 or TRBV12-4 and TRBJ2-7; possible D gene TRBD1, 6 bases. The CDR3 is 16 amino acids. V gave up 5 bases and J gave up 0 bases, with 17 bases separating them. CDR3 bases: TGTGCCAGCAGTCAATCGCACCACAGGGACTCCTACGAGCAGTACTTC. This codes for CASSQSHHRDSYEQYF.

The chain recombines TRBV20-1 with TRBJ2-1, with D perhaps matching TRBD1 (6 bases). Trimming stripped 0 bases from V and 8 bases from J, with 17 bases between. CDR1 DFQATT and CDR2 SNEGSKA come from the germline V gene (reference sequence). CDR3 length: 15 residues. The CDR3 DNA reads TGCAGTGCTAGAGATGCGGCAGGGGCCCAGGATGAGCAGTTCTTC. It yields the protein CSARDAAGAQDEQFF.

The chain uses TRBV4-1 and TRBJ1-4, with TRBD1 as a possible D gene (5 bases). The CDR3 runs to 16 residues. Germline V CDR1 and CDR2: MGHRA, YSYEKL. The ends were cut back, 4 bases at V and 1 base at J, with 13 bases in the middle. DNA of the CDR3: TGCGCCAGCAGCCGCGTCGAGGGGAGAACTAATGAAAAACTGTTTTTT. Its translation is CASSRVEGRTNEKLFF.

This clonotype was detected only a few times. The chain combines TRBV10-3 with TRBJ2-3; 10 nucleotides agree with TRBD2. Germline values: CDR1 ENHRY, CDR2 SYGVKD. The CDR3 is 15 amino acids. V lost 8 bases and J lost 1; bases outside the gene matches: 6. The CDR3 bases are TGTGCCATCGAAGGGACTAGCGCCGGCACAGATACGCAGTATTTT. Residues: CAIEGTSAGTDTQYF.

This clonotype has a handful of counts. The chain has TRBV7-2 and TRBJ2-5; 8 nucleotides line up with TRBD1. CDR1 and CDR2 from the germline V gene are SGHTA and FQGNSA. This CDR3 comprises 16 residues. The trim removed 1 base at V and 5 bases at J, leaving 9 bases unmatched. The CDR3, as DNA: TGTGCCAGCAGCTTAGGGGACAGGACAATGGGGGAGACCCAGTACTTC. Its translation is CASSLGDRTMGETQYF.

This clonotype was seen more than once but under ten times. V gene TRBV9 combines with J gene TRBJ2-7; 7 bases map to TRBD1. The germline CDR1 and CDR2 sequences are SGDLS and YYNGEE. This CDR3 comprises 15 residues. V shed 4 bases and J 6 bases; nucleotides not matched to a gene: 13. CDR3 amino acids: CASSPPGQEGSEQYF. The CDR3 nucleotides read TGTGCCAGCAGCCCTCCCGGACAGGAAGGGAGCGAGCAGTACTTC.

This clonotype was counted ten times or more. The rearrangement joins TRBV12-3 or TRBV12-4 to TRBJ1-2, with D uncertain. Deletions cut 3 bases from V and 2 bases from J, with 7 bases between. CDR3 length equals 13 residues. CDR3 DNA: TGTGCCAGCAGTTTGGATCGCAACTATGGCTACACCTTC. Translated: CASSLDRNYGYTF.

This clonotype was seen a few times. This chain joins TRBV20-1 and TRBJ2-1; D is ambiguous. Trimming pared 5 bases from V and 1 base from J, leaving 12 bases between. This CDR3 region has 14 residues. The germline CDR1 and CDR2 sequences are DFQATT and SNEGSKA (reference sequence). The CDR3 spells CSAYFQGSYNEQFF. CDR3 DNA sequence: TGCAGTGCTTATTTTCAAGGGTCCTACAATGAGCAGTTCTTC.

This clonotype showed up many times. The chain links TRBV10-2 to TRBJ2-5; D might be TRBD1 (7 bases). V was cut by 2 bases and J by 5 bases, with 21 bases left in between. This CDR3 is built from 17 residues. Germline CDR1 is WSHSY and CDR2 is SAAADI. CDR3 region: CASSEPLQGRSRETQYF. The CDR3 DNA is TGCGCCAGCAGTGAGCCTTTACAGGGGAGGTCCAGGGAGACCCAGTACTTC.

This clonotype was observed a handful of times. The chain employs TRBV5-1 and TRBJ2-3, with TRBD1 matching over 11 bases. The CDR3 totals 15 residues. CDR1 is SGHRS, CDR2 YFSETQ, per germline. Germline trimming cut 0 bases from V and 4 bases from J; bases unmatched to any gene: 1. As DNA, the CDR3 is TGCGCCAGCAGCTTGGAGGGACAGGGGGCAGATACGCAGTATTTT. Translation gives CASSLEGQGADTQYF.

This clonotype has a handful of counts. The V call is TRBV3-1, the J call TRBJ2-1; the match to TRBD2 covers 11 bases. The CDR3 sequence is 17 residues long. Per germline, CDR1 LGHDT and CDR2 YNNKEL (reference sequence). J lost 4 bases, V lost 4 bases, and 9 bases had no gene match. The DNA for the CDR3 is TGTGCCAGCAGCCTGCGCCCGGGACTAGCGGTTTACAATGAGCAGTTCTTC. It codes for CASSLRPGLAVYNEQFF.

J is TRBJ1-1 and V is TRBV28; D is unclear. Trimming removed 5 bases from V and 1 base from J, with 11 bases in between. This CDR3 contains 14 residues. CDR1 MDHEN and CDR2 SYDVKM come from the germline V gene. CDR3 protein: CASSPILGNTEAFF. The CDR3 DNA reads as TGTGCCAGCAGTCCCATTTTGGGGAACACTGAAGCTTTCTTT.

This clonotype showed up just a few times. The rearrangement joins TRBV20-1 to TRBJ2-2, with D unclear. The CDR3 totals 12 residues. The ends were cut back, 1 base at V and 6 bases at J, with 6 bases in the middle. Per germline, CDR1 DFQATT and CDR2 SNEGSKA (reference sequence). CDR3 nucleotides: TGCAGTGCTAGAGGGTTCCCCGGGGAGCTGTTTTTT. Encoded protein: CSARGFPGELFF.

This clonotype showed up many times. The chain is built from TRBV28 and TRBJ2-4, with 9 bases matching TRBD1. The V gene's germline CDR1 is MDHEN and CDR2 SYDVKM. Germline trimming cut 9 bases from V and 0 bases from J; bases unmatched to any gene: 6. The CDR3 covers 15 residues. DNA of the CDR3: TGTGCCAGTGCAACAGGGGGCTTAGCCAAAAACATTCAGTACTTC. It yields the protein CASATGGLAKNIQYF.

This clonotype has more than one count but fewer than ten. V and J are TRBV12-3 or TRBV12-4 and TRBJ1-6; perhaps TRBD1 as D (5 bases). Trimming took 6 bases from V and 2 from J, leaving 14 bases between them. CDR3 length: 16 residues. The CDR3, as DNA: TGTGCCAGCAGCCCTGGGGGAGCTACCTATAATTCACCCCTCCACTTT. Protein product: CASSPGGATYNSPLHF.

This clonotype has a handful of counts. This chain joins TRBV29-1 and TRBJ1-1, with D maybe TRBD1 (6 bases). In germline, CDR1 is SQVTM, CDR2 ANQGSEA. There are 12 residues in the CDR3. The V and J ends lost 4 bases and 5 bases respectively, with 11 bases between them. CDR3: CSVGTVGTEAFF. The DNA of the CDR3 is TGCAGCGTTGGGACAGTCGGGACTGAAGCTTTCTTT. Full variable domain (rest looked up from reference TRBV29-1 and TRBJ1-1): SAVISQKPSRDICQRGTSLTIQCQVDSQVTMMFWYRQQPGQSLTLIATANQGSEATYESGFVIDKFPISRPNLTFSTLTVSNMSPEDSSIYLCSVGTVGTEAFFGQGTRLTVV.

This clonotype was seen many times. This chain connects TRBV12-3 or TRBV12-4 to TRBJ1-3, with D possibly matching TRBD1 (5 bases). The V and J ends lost 3 bases and 4 bases respectively, with 10 bases between them. CDR3 length equals 14 residues. CDR3 loop: CASSFTGSGNTIYF. CDR3 nucleotide sequence: TGTGCCAGCAGTTTTACAGGTTCAGGAAACACCATATATTTT.

This chain joins TRBV11-1 and TRBJ2-7; D gene uncertain. Germline V lookup: CDR1 SGHAT, CDR2 FQDESV (reference sequence). The V end lost 3 bases, the J end lost 2 bases, and 11 bases lay between the germline ends. The CDR3 runs to 14 residues. The CDR3 loop is CASSFLGLTYEQYF. For the CDR3, the DNA is TGTGCCAGCAGCTTCTTAGGGTTGACCTACGAGCAGTACTTC.

The V call is TRBV19, the J call TRBJ2-1; 7 bases align to TRBD2. Per the germline V gene, CDR1 is LNHDA and CDR2 is SQIVND (reference sequence). CDR3 length: 14 residues. V lost 4 bases to trimming and J lost 7 bases; unmatched junction nucleotides: 7. The chain's CDR3 is CASSKTGLGNEQFF. The CDR3 nucleotides read TGTGCCAGTAGTAAGACCGGACTAGGAAATGAGCAGTTCTTC.

J is TRBJ2-1 and V is TRBV24-1; the match to TRBD2 covers 12 bases. V was clipped by 3 bases and J by 0 bases; unmatched bases: 5. The CDR3 covers 18 residues. Germline V gene lookup returns CDR1 KGHDR and CDR2 SFDVKD. The CDR3 region has the DNA TGTGCCACCAGTGATCCGCGGACTAGCGGGGCCTCCTACAATGAGCAGTTCTTC. This codes for CATSDPRTSGASYNEQFF.

The rearrangement uses TRBV6-2 or TRBV6-3 and TRBJ1-5; D gene unclear. Germline-derived CDR1 and CDR2 are MNHEY and SVGEGT. V was clipped by 7 bases and J by 3 bases, with 13 bases between them. The CDR3 sequence is 14 residues long. CDR3 nucleotides: TGTGCCAGCACCTATGGTGGATACAATCAGCCCCAGCATTTT. This translates into CASTYGGYNQPQHF.

V is TRBV4-3 and J is TRBJ2-3; 12 bases are shared with TRBD2. The germline V gene encodes CDR1 LGHNA and CDR2 YSLEER. The CDR3 sequence is 16 residues long. Trimming cost V 1 base and J 6 bases; bases outside gene matches: 5. CDR3 nucleotides: TGCGCCAGCAGCCAAGGGACTAGCGGGAAAGGGGATACGCAGTATTTT. As protein: CASSQGTSGKGDTQYF.

This clonotype was found a few times. The CDR3 here is CASSSWGGTDTQYF. DNA for the CDR3: TGTGCCAGCAGTTCATGGGGGGGCACAGATACGCAGTATTTT. The chain recombines TRBV28 with TRBJ2-3, with D tentatively TRBD2 (6 bases). The CDR3 contains 14 residues. The V gene lost 4 bases and the J gene lost 1 base, with 9 bases spanning the gap. Germline CDR1 is MDHEN and CDR2 is SYDVKM.

V gene TRBV12-3 or TRBV12-4 combines with J gene TRBJ1-2; D remains unclear. The CDR3 runs 13 residues. Trimming stripped 0 bases from V and 5 bases from J, with 7 bases between. The DNA for the CDR3 is TGTGCCAGCAGTTTAGCATCAGTATATGGCTACACCTTC. It translates to CASSLASVYGYTF.

The chain combines TRBV5-1 with TRBJ2-7; perhaps TRBD2 as D (6 bases). The CDR3 covers 14 residues. V lost 0 bases to trimming and J lost 4 bases, with 11 bases between them. The germline V gene has CDR1 SGHRS and CDR2 YFSETQ. The CDR3: CASSLGLDGYEQYF. In DNA form, the CDR3 reads TGCGCCAGCAGCTTGGGACTAGATGGGTACGAGCAGTACTTC. Combining the CDR3 with reference TRBV5-1 and TRBJ2-7 gives the whole variable domain KAGVTQTPRYLIKTRGQQVTLSCSPISGHRSVSWYQQTPGQGLQFLFEYFSETQRNKGNFPGRFSGRQFSNSRSEMNVSTLELGDSALYLCASSLGLDGYEQYFGPGTRLTVT.